This TCR beta chain was identified in a study of CD8+CD57+ T cells in acquired aplastic anemia. Whole-study findings and limits: Between the patient and control groups, CD8+ Simpson's diversity did not differ significantly.

TCR beta VDJ and CDR3 profiling used genomic DNA as template. TCRdb reprocessed the reads via MiXCR and lists one record per CDR3 protein. Of over 150,000 distinct CDR3 sequences in the sample, about half were seen once. The V end was cut by 1 base, the J end by 2 bases, with 15 bases between. Germline-derived CDR1 and CDR2 are SGHTA and FQGNSA. This CDR3 has 16 residues. Of note for this clonotype: What it recognizes is unknown.

This sequence was found in a human donor in good health, serving as a control. This rearrangement joins TRBV7-2 to TRBJ2-7, with D perhaps matching TRBD2 (7 bases). The sequenced sample consisted of sorted CD4+, CD8+, or CD8+CD57+ T cells (not recorded which) from PBMCs. CDR3 protein: CASSLVGGGRTYEQYF. Here the CDR3 DNA reads TGTGCCAGCAGCTTAGTGGGAGGGGGGAGGACCTACGAGCAGTACTTC.